Following are 5 T cell receptor beta chains from one sample sequenced in a study of T-cell memory formation after mild COVID-19. TCRdb analysed the 5' RACE reads with MiXCR anew, one entry per CDR3 protein. In the table there are approximately 340,000 distinct CDR3 sequences, roughly 13% of which are singletons. Specimen: PBMCs or a T cell subset sorted from them (not recorded which). The receptors derive from a man between 18 and 29 years old who had mild COVID-19 (a few samples of this study predate the infection). Cell type and time point are not known.

This clonotype turned up a few times. The chain couples TRBV7-2 to TRBJ1-6; the D gene is possibly TRBD1 (5 bases). This CDR3 comprises 12 residues. Germline values: CDR1 SGHTA, CDR2 FQGNSA. The V end lost 6 bases, the J end lost 8 bases, and 8 bases lay between the germline ends. The CDR3: CASRMGDSPLHF. The CDR3 nucleotides are TGTGCCAGCAGGATGGGGGATTCACCCCTCCACTTT.

The rearrangement joins TRBV7-2 to TRBJ1-5; D ambiguous. Germline V gene lookup returns CDR1 SGHTA and CDR2 FQGNSA. V lost 5 bases and J 5 bases, leaving 16 bases between the germline ends. This CDR3 region has 15 residues. CDR3 region: CASSPHAGGDQPQHF. CDR3 in DNA: TGTGCCAGCAGCCCTCACGCGGGTGGTGATCAGCCCCAGCATTTT.

This clonotype occurred a few times. The chain carries TRBV18 and TRBJ2-4; D is ambiguous. The CDR3 totals 13 residues. CDR1 and CDR2 (germline): KGHSH, LQKENI. V dropped 1 base and J dropped 7 bases, with 8 bases sitting between them. The CDR3 bases are TGTGCCAGCTCACCACAGGATGTGAACATTCAGTACTTC. Encoded protein: CASSPQDVNIQYF.

This chain connects TRBV4-1 to TRBJ1-5; TRBD1 agrees at 8 bases. Trimming took 3 bases from V and 2 from J; bases not matched to a gene: 3. CDR3 length: 15 residues. The germline V gene has CDR1 MGHRA and CDR2 YSYEKL. The CDR3 loop is CASSQTGAGNQPQHF. The CDR3 nucleotides are TGCGCCAGCAGCCAGACAGGGGCGGGCAATCAGCCCCAGCATTTT.

Only a few counts were recorded for this clonotype. The genes are TRBV24-1 and TRBJ2-1; D remains ambiguous. The V gene lost 3 bases and the J gene lost 7 bases, with 12 bases spanning the gap. The CDR3 extends over 14 amino acids. Germline CDR1 and CDR2: KGHDR and SFDVKD. The CDR3 spells CATSDPDDGNEQFF. The CDR3 nucleotides are TGTGCCACCAGTGATCCAGATGATGGGAATGAGCAGTTCTTC.